This entry lists 3 T cell receptor beta chains sequenced from one sample in a study of blood T cells in healthy people across ages. The use of a sample-barcoded 5' primer and a J-beta primer mix characterized a second PCR of about 6 to 11 cycles. TCRdb re-called the 5' RACE reads through MiXCR, storing one row per CDR3 protein. The data show approximately 1.5 million distinct CDR3 sequences, with approximately 32% seen just once and around 10% held by the top ten. Sequenced: blood. All receptors derive from a woman between 25 and 40 years old in good health.

This clonotype was seen only a few times. The gene calls are TRBV29-1 and TRBJ2-7; 14 nucleotides align to TRBD2. J gave up 7 bases and V 8 bases, and 10 bases lay outside the gene matches. The germline CDR1 and CDR2 sequences are SQVTM and ANQGSEA. The CDR3 is 14 amino acids. The CDR3 region is CSPGGLAGVYEQYF. The CDR3 DNA sequence: TGCAGCCCTGGGGGACTAGCGGGAGTGTATGAGCAGTACTTC.

This clonotype was found a few times. This chain uses TRBV7-9 with TRBJ2-6, with 12 bases identical to TRBD2. The CDR3 is 15 amino acids. J lost 12 bases, V lost 5 bases, and 8 bases had no gene match. Germline lookup yields CDR1 SEHNR and CDR2 FQNEAQ (reference sequence). The CDR3 protein is CASSPLAGGLTVLTF. CDR3 in DNA: TGTGCCAGCAGCCCCCTAGCGGGGGGGCTTACCGTCCTGACTTTC.

This chain joins TRBV29-1 and TRBJ2-5; D gene unclear. The J call is uncertain, as TRBJ2-1 better fits the DNA end. In germline, CDR1 is SQVTM, CDR2 ANQGSEA. There are 13 residues in the CDR3. CDR3 nucleotide sequence: TGCAGCGTTGAAGATGAGTCTCAAGAGACCCAGTTCTTC. The encoded protein is CSVEDESQETQFF.